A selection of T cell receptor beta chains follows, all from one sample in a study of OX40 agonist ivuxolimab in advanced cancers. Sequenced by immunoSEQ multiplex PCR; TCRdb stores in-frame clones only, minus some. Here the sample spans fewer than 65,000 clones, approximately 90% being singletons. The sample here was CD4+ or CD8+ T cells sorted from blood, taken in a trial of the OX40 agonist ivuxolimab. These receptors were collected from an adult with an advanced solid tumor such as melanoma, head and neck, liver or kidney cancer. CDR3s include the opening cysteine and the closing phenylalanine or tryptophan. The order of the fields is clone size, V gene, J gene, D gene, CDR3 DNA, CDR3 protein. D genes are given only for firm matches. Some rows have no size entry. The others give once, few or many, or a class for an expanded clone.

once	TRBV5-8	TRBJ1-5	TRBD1	TGTGCCAGCAGCTTGCCCGGACAGGGATCACTTAGCAATCAGCCCCAGCATTTT	CASSLPGQGSLSNQPQHF
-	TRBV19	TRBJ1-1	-	TGTGCCAGTAGCAGTCCATTTGAAGCTTTCTTT	CASSSPFEAFF
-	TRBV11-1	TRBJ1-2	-	TGTGCCAGCAGCTTGAGCGAAACTAACTATGGCTACACCTTC	CASSLSETNYGYTF
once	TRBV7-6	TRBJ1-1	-	TGTGCCAGCAGCTTAGATGGACTCGAAGCTTTCTTT	CASSLDGLEAFF
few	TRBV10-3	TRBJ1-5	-	TGTGCCATCAGTGAGTCGATGCCAGCGGGGTATAGCAATCAGCCCCAGCATTTT	CAISESMPAGYSNQPQHF
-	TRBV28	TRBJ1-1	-	TGTGCCAGCAGTCCAGATTACACTGAAGCTTTCTTT	CASSPDYTEAFF
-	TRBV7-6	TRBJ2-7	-	TGTGCCAGCAGCGCAGAGGGGCAGTTAACCTACGAGCAGTACTTC	CASSAEGQLTYEQYF
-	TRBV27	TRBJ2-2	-	TGTGCCAGCAGTTTCGGACACAACACCGGGGAGCTGTTTTTT	CASSFGHNTGELFF
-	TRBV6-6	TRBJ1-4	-	TGTGCCAGCACCCTGGTCGGGATAAATGAAAAACTGTTTTTT	CASTLVGINEKLFF
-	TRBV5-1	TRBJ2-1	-	TGCGCCAGCAGCGCAGAGATACCTGAGCAGTTCTTC	CASSAEIPEQFF
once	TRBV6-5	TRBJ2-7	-	TGTGCCAGCAGTTCGGGTCGGACCTACTACGAGCAGTACTTC	CASSSGRTYYEQYF